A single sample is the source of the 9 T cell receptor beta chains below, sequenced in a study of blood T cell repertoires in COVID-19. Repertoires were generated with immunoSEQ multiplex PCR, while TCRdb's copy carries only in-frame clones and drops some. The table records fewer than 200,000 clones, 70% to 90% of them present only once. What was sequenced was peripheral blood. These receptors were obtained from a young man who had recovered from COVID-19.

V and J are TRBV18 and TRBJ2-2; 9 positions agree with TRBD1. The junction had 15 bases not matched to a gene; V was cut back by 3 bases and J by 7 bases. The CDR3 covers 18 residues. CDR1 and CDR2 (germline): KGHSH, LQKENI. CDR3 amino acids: CASSPSNPGTGNFGELFF. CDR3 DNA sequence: TGTGCCAGCTCACCCTCAAACCCGGGGACAGGGAATTTCGGGGAGCTGTTTTTT.

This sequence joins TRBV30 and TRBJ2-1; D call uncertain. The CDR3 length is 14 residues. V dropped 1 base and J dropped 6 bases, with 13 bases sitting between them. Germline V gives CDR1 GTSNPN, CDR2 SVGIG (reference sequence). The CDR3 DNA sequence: TGTGCCTGGAGTGGGTCCCGGGTCGGCAATGAGCAGTTCTTC. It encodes CAWSGSRVGNEQFF.

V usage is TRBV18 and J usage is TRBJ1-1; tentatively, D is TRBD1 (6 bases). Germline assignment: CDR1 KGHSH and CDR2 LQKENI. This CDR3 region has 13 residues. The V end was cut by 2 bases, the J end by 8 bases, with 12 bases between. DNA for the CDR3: TGTGCCAGCTCACCATACGTACAGGGAGAAGCTTTCTTT. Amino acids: CASSPYVQGEAFF. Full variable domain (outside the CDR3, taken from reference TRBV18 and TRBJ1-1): NAGVMQNPRHLVRRRGQEARLRCSPMKGHSHVYWYRQLPEEGLKFMVYLQKENIIDESGMPKERFSAEFPKEGPSILRIQQVVRGDSAAYFCASSPYVQGEAFFGQGTRLTVV.

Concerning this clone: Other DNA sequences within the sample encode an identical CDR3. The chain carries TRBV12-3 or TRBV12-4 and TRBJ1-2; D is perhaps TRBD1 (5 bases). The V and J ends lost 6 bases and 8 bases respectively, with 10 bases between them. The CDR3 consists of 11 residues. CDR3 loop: CASSGGYGYTF. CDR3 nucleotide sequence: TGTGCCAGCAGCGGGGGTTACGGCTACACCTTC.

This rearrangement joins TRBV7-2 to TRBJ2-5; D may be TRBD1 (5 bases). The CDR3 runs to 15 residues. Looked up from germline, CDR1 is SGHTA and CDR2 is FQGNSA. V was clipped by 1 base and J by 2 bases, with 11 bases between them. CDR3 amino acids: CASSLGYRLQETQYF. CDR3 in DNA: TGTGCCAGCAGCTTAGGGTACAGGTTACAAGAGACCCAGTACTTC.

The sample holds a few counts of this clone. The CDR3 nucleotides read TGTGCCAGCAGCCTTAGCGGGGCGTTCGGAGATACGCAGTATTTT. Translation gives CASSLSGAFGDTQYF. The chain joins TRBV7-2 to TRBJ2-3; TRBD2 matches 8 bases. This CDR3 is 15 amino acids long. Germline V gene lookup returns CDR1 SGHTA and CDR2 FQGNSA. The V and J ends lost 5 bases and 5 bases, in that order; junction bases with no gene match: 9.

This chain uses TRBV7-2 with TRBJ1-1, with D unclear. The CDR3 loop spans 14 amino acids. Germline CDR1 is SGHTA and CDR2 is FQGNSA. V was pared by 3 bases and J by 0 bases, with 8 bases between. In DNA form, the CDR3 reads TGTGCCAGCAGCTTCGGCGGATTGAACACTGAAGCTTTCTTT. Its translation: CASSFGGLNTEAFF.

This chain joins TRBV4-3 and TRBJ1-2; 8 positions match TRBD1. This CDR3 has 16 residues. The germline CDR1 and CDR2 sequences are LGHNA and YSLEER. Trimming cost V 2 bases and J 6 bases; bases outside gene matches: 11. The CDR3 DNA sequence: TGCGCCAGCAGCCAATACCAGGGGGCCTGGGGTGATGGCTACACCTTC. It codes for CASSQYQGAWGDGYTF.

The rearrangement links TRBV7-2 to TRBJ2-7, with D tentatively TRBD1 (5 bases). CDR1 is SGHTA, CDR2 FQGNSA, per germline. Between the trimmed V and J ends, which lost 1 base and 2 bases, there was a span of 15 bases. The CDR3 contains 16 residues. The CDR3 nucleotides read TGTGCCAGCAGCTTAGAGGGGTCAAGTCGCCCCTACGAGCAGTACTTC. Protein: CASSLEGSSRPYEQYF.